This passage covers 29 T cell receptor beta chains from one sample sequenced in a study of blood T cell repertoires in COVID-19. Sequenced by immunoSEQ multiplex PCR; TCRdb stores in-frame clones only, minus some. The sample consists of 80,000 to 85,000 clones, around nine tenths of them appearing once. Material for sequencing was peripheral blood. The receptors come from a woman of 80 years or more with acute or convalescent COVID-19.

The table lists this clone with a few counts. The chain has TRBV6-5 and TRBJ1-2, with 7 bases identical to TRBD1. V lost 6 bases to trimming and J lost 0 bases; unmatched junction nucleotides: 4. This CDR3 is built from 14 residues. CDR1 and CDR2 from the germline V gene are MNHEY and SVGAGI. CDR3: CASSEDRTNYGYTF. DNA of the CDR3: TGTGCCAGCAGCGAGGACAGGACTAACTATGGCTACACCTTC.

The V and J genes are TRBV18 and TRBJ1-1; D perhaps matches TRBD1 (6 bases). The V gene lost 2 bases and the J gene lost 0 bases, with 16 bases spanning the gap. The germline CDR1 and CDR2 sequences are KGHSH and LQKENI. This CDR3 is 17 amino acids long. The CDR3 coding sequence is TGTGCCAGCTCACCAGGGACAAGGGGGGGGATGAACACTGAAGCTTTCTTT. Translated, it gives CASSPGTRGGMNTEAFF. The entire variable domain, with the rest obtained from reference TRBV18 and TRBJ1-1, is as follows: NAGVMQNPRHLVRRRGQEARLRCSPMKGHSHVYWYRQLPEEGLKFMVYLQKENIIDESGMPKERFSAEFPKEGPSILRIQQVVRGDSAAYFCASSPGTRGGMNTEAFFGQGTRLTVV.

This chain connects TRBV3-1 (or the pseudogene TRBV3-2) to TRBJ2-5; 11 bases map to TRBD1. The CDR3 runs to 16 residues. Germline-derived CDR1 and CDR2 are LGHDT and YNNKEL (reference sequence). The trim removed 5 bases at V and 0 bases at J, leaving 5 bases unmatched. DNA for the CDR3: TGTGCCAGCAGCACCCGGGACAGGGGGTACCAAGAGACCCAGTACTTC. Protein product: CASSTRDRGYQETQYF.

Points on this clone: Other DNA sequences in this sample translate to the same CDR3. The chain recombines TRBV27 with TRBJ2-2; TRBD2 matches 7 bases. Germline CDR1 MNHEY, CDR2 SMNVEV (reference sequence). J gave up 0 bases and V 6 bases, and 1 base lay outside the gene matches. The CDR3 has 14 residues. CDR3 loop: CASRGTTNTGELFF. Here the CDR3 DNA reads TGTGCCAGCAGAGGGACTACGAACACCGGGGAGCTGTTTTTT.

V usage is TRBV6-1 and J usage is TRBJ2-7, with D perhaps TRBD1 (5 bases). The CDR3 has 16 residues. Germline CDR1 MNHNS, CDR2 SASEGT. Trimming shortened V by 2 bases and J by 4 bases, and 18 bases separated the two germline ends. CDR3 loop: CASSESVRGTRYEQYF. DNA of the CDR3: TGTGCCAGCAGTGAATCTGTAAGGGGAACAAGGTACGAGCAGTACTTC.

This chain connects TRBV7-3 to TRBJ1-5, with 8 bases identical to TRBD1. Germline loops: CDR1 SGHTA, CDR2 FQGTGA. The CDR3 has 14 amino acids. Germline trimming cut 5 bases from V and 4 bases from J; bases unmatched to any gene: 4. The CDR3 loop is CASSAGGPNQPQHF. The CDR3 coding sequence is TGTGCCAGCAGCGCAGGGGGCCCGAATCAGCCCCAGCATTTT.

In this sample, this clone turned up once. V is TRBV7-6 and J is TRBJ2-1; 8 bases are a match to TRBD1. The trim removed 5 bases at V and 9 bases at J, leaving 6 bases unmatched. CDR1 and CDR2 (germline): SGHVS, FNYEAQ. The CDR3 extends over 13 amino acids. The CDR3 region has the DNA TGTGCCAGCAGCCAGGACAGGGTTGGTGAGCAGTTCTTC. This gives the protein CASSQDRVGEQFF.

The V call is TRBV28, the J call TRBJ2-7, with D maybe TRBD1 (5 bases). V was shortened by 4 bases and J by 3 bases, with 13 bases between the two germline ends. Germline lookup yields CDR1 MDHEN and CDR2 SYDVKM. The CDR3 contains 14 residues. CDR3 amino acids: CASSWAGQRYEQYF. CDR3 bases: TGTGCCAGCAGTTGGGCAGGGCAACGCTACGAGCAGTACTTC.

V gene TRBV2 combines with J gene TRBJ2-6, with 9 bases that match TRBD1. Germline CDR1 is SNHLY and CDR2 is FYNNEI. The CDR3 is 19 residues long. J was trimmed by 0 bases and V by 4 bases; bases with no gene match: 10. As DNA, the CDR3 is TGTGCCAGCAGTGTCCCCGGACAGGGGCGCCTCTCTGGGGCCAACGTCCTGACTTTC. Its protein product is CASSVPGQGRLSGANVLTF.

The chain links TRBV5-4 to TRBJ2-5; 11 bases are a match to TRBD2. Germline CDR1 SGHNT, CDR2 YYREEE (reference sequence). CDR3 length: 19 amino acids. J gave up 5 bases and V 4 bases, and 19 bases lay outside the gene matches. CDR3 nucleotide sequence: TGTGCCAGCAGCGCCGGCAGCCTAGCGGGGGGCCCCAGGGGGGAGACCCAGTACTTC. Its translation: CASSAGSLAGGPRGETQYF.

The chain uses TRBV10-3 and TRBJ2-2; the match to TRBD2 covers 7 bases. Losses at the gene ends were 2 bases for V and 3 bases for J; bases not matched to a gene: 9. The CDR3 spans 17 residues. The germline CDR1 and CDR2 sequences are ENHRY and SYGVKD. The CDR3 here is CAISEIGSGSDTGELFF. CDR3 DNA: TGTGCCATCAGTGAGATTGGTAGCGGGTCCGACACCGGGGAGCTGTTTTTT.

The chain links TRBV7-2 to TRBJ1-2, with 8 bases identical to TRBD1. The germline V gene has CDR1 SGHTA and CDR2 FQGNSA. The V gene end was trimmed by 2 bases and the J gene end by 6 bases; junction bases not matched to a gene: 2. This CDR3 has 13 amino acids. CDR3 in DNA: TGTGCCAGCAGCTTAAGACAGGGGAATGGCTACACCTTC. Translating it yields CASSLRQGNGYTF. The full variable domain, with the rest looked up from reference TRBV7-2 and TRBJ1-2, is GAGVSQSPSNKVTEKGKDVELRCDPISGHTALYWYRQSLGQGLEFLIYFQGNSAPDKSGLPSDRFSAERTGGSVSTLTIQRTQQEDSAVYLCASSLRQGNGYTFGSGTRLTVV.

This chain uses TRBV10-3 with TRBJ2-5; 8 bases match TRBD1. Trimming took 2 bases from V and 5 from J; bases not matched to a gene: 10. Germline-derived CDR1 and CDR2 are ENHRY and SYGVKD. The length of the CDR3 is 16 residues. This CDR3 is CAISEMGAGGRETQYF. Written as DNA, the CDR3 is TGTGCCATCAGTGAGATGGGCGCAGGGGGCAGGGAGACCCAGTACTTC.

J is TRBJ2-3 and V is TRBV13; 8 positions match TRBD2. The junction had 10 bases not matched to a gene; V was cut back by 2 bases and J by 6 bases. The germline CDR1 and CDR2 sequences are PRHDT and FYEKMQ (reference sequence). The CDR3 totals 16 residues. Here the CDR3 reads CASSLINGGARDTQYF. The CDR3 DNA follows: TGTGCCAGCAGCTTAATTAACGGGGGGGCTCGGGATACGCAGTATTTT.

The gene calls are TRBV9 and TRBJ1-6; D remains ambiguous. CDR1 and CDR2 from the germline V gene are SGDLS and YYNGEE. The CDR3 runs to 15 residues. Trimming removed 3 bases from V and 4 bases from J, with 11 bases in between. CDR3 bases: TGTGCCAGCAGCGCAGAGGGCAGTTATAATTCACCCCTCCACTTT. It specifies CASSAEGSYNSPLHF.

CDR3 in DNA: TGTGCCAGCAGCTTAGTAACTATTTCCTCCTACGAGCAGTACTTC. It encodes CASSLVTISSYEQYF. V is TRBV7-2 and J is TRBJ2-7; the D is unclear. Trimming removed 1 base at V and 0 bases at J, with 10 bases between. This CDR3 has 15 residues. Looked up from germline, CDR1 is SGHTA and CDR2 is FQGNSA.

The genes are TRBV5-1 and TRBJ2-7, with a weak D call TRBD1 (6 bases). CDR3 length: 14 amino acids. Germline loops: CDR1 SGHRS, CDR2 YFSETQ. Trimming pared 0 bases from V and 2 bases from J, leaving 9 bases between. In DNA form, the CDR3 reads TGCGCCAGCAGCTTGGACGGACAGACCTACGAGCAGTACTTC. It specifies CASSLDGQTYEQYF.

V usage is TRBV12-3 or TRBV12-4 and J usage is TRBJ1-3; unclear D gene. CDR3 length: 12 amino acids. Between the trimmed V and J ends, which lost 6 bases and 5 bases, there was a span of 8 bases. The CDR3 DNA is TGTGCCAGCAGCCCAATCAGAAACACCATATATTTT. Amino acid sequence: CASSPIRNTIYF.

V gene TRBV3-1 (or the pseudogene TRBV3-2) combines with J gene TRBJ1-1; a possible D gene is TRBD1 (5 bases). This CDR3 contains 15 residues. Germline CDR1 and CDR2: LGHDT and YNNKEL (reference sequence). V lost 1 base, J lost 5 bases, and 14 bases lay in between. The CDR3 DNA sequence: TGTGCCAGCAGCCAAGTCTCCGGGGGGAGGACTGAAGCTTTCTTT. This codes for CASSQVSGGRTEAFF.

This rearrangement joins TRBV6-5 to TRBJ2-1; D not certain. Germline V gives CDR1 MNHEY, CDR2 SVGAGI. Trimming took off 5 bases at V and 8 bases at J, with 10 bases between the two ends. The CDR3 sequence is 12 residues long. The DNA of the CDR3 is TGTGCCAGCAGTCCGAGCGCGGATGAGCAGTTCTTC. Encoded protein: CASSPSADEQFF.

The rearrangement joins TRBV2 to TRBJ2-7; 10 bases are shared with TRBD2. The ends lost 7 bases at V and 7 bases at J; junction bases unmatched: 1. The CDR3 covers 11 residues. In germline, CDR1 is SNHLY, CDR2 FYNNEI. The CDR3 DNA reads TGTGCCAGCAAACTAGCGGGGGAGCAGTACTTC. This encodes CASKLAGEQYF.

The chain is built from TRBV5-6 and TRBJ1-2; perhaps TRBD1 as D (6 bases). The CDR3 spans 14 residues. From germline, CDR1 is SGHDT and CDR2 YYEEEE. V was clipped by 5 bases and J by 0 bases, with 11 bases between them. The CDR3 DNA follows: TGTGCCAGCAGACAAGGACAGCCTAACTATGGCTACACCTTC. Amino acid sequence: CASRQGQPNYGYTF.

With respect to this clone: At the DNA level, this CDR3 is encoded by other sequences in the same sample as well. The genes are TRBV5-1 and TRBJ2-2, with TRBD2 as a possible D gene (5 bases). The germline V and J ends were trimmed by 0 bases and 0 bases, with 6 bases remaining between them. CDR1 is SGHRS and CDR2 is YFSETQ in the germline V gene. This CDR3 region has 15 residues. The CDR3, as DNA: TGCGCCAGCAGCTTGGGGGGAGCGAACACCGGGGAGCTGTTTTTT. Translation: CASSLGGANTGELFF.

This chain joins TRBV12-3 or TRBV12-4 and TRBJ1-6; no definite D call. Trimming left V 7 bases short and J 7 bases short, with 11 bases between. There are 13 residues in the CDR3. The CDR3 loop is CASTLGRNSPLHF. In DNA, the CDR3 is TGTGCCAGCACCCTGGGGAGAAATTCACCCCTCCACTTT.

The genes are TRBV5-4 and TRBJ2-2; possible D gene TRBD2, 5 bases. CDR3 length: 14 residues. Trimming took off 1 base at V and 6 bases at J, with 10 bases between the two ends. Looked up from germline, CDR1 is SGHNT and CDR2 is YYREEE (reference sequence). CDR3 residues: CASSLPGFAGELFF. The DNA of the CDR3 is TGTGCCAGCAGCTTGCCGGGATTTGCCGGGGAGCTGTTTTTT.

This clone was recorded once. The chain uses TRBV5-5 and TRBJ2-1; 12 bases align to TRBD2. From germline, CDR1 is SGHKS and CDR2 YYEKEE (reference sequence). J lost 10 bases, V lost 1 base, and 9 bases had no gene match. This CDR3 comprises 16 residues. The CDR3 is CASSLSASGRAGEQFF. The CDR3 DNA follows: TGTGCCAGCAGCTTGTCGGCTAGCGGGAGGGCCGGAGAGCAGTTCTTC.

This chain uses TRBV18 with TRBJ1-2, with 8 positions matching TRBD1. Germline V CDR1 and CDR2: KGHSH, LQKENI. Germline trimming cut 4 bases from V and 7 bases from J; bases unmatched to any gene: 5. CDR3 length: 13 amino acids. The CDR3 spells CASSQGDRTGYTF. For the CDR3, the DNA is TGTGCCAGCTCACAGGGGGACAGGACTGGCTACACCTTC.

The rearrangement joins TRBV4-2 to TRBJ2-1, with TRBD2 matching over 11 bases. Trimming took 0 bases from V and 8 from J; bases not matched to a gene: 12. Per germline, CDR1 LGHNA and CDR2 YNFKEQ. The CDR3 contains 18 residues. CDR3 region: CASSQDLSLAGGLDEQFF. CDR3 coding DNA: TGTGCCAGCAGCCAAGACCTGAGCCTAGCGGGGGGCCTCGATGAGCAGTTCTTC.

The rearrangement links TRBV5-6 to TRBJ1-3; 7 nucleotides align to TRBD1. V lost 2 bases to trimming and J lost 0 bases; unmatched junction nucleotides: 5. The length of the CDR3 is 16 residues. The germline V gene encodes CDR1 SGHDT and CDR2 YYEEEE. CDR3 coding DNA: TGTGCCAGCAGCTTCGGACGGGACAGCTCTGGAAACACCATATATTTT. The encoded protein is CASSFGRDSSGNTIYF.